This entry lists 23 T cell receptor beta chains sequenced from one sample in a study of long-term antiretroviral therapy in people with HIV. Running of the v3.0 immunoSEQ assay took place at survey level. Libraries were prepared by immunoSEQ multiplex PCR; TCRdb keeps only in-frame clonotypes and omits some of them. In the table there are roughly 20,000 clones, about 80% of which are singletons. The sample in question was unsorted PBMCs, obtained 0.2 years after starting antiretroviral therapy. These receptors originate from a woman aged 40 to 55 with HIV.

The CDR3 reads CASGDRMTNEKLFF. The CDR3 DNA sequence: TGTGCCAGCGGAGACAGGATGACTAATGAAAAACTGTTTTTT. This chain joins TRBV25-1 and TRBJ1-4; D perhaps matches TRBD1 (6 bases). The CDR3 length is 14 residues. Germline CDR1 and CDR2: MGHDK and SYGVNS. V was clipped by 8 bases and J by 2 bases, with 12 bases between them.

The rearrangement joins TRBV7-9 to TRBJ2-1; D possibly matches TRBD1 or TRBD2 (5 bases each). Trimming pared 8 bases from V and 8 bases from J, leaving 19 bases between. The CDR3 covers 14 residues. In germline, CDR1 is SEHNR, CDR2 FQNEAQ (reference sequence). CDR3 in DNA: TGTGCCAGCCCGACCGGGACCATTGGAGATGAGCAGTTCTTC. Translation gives CASPTGTIGDEQFF. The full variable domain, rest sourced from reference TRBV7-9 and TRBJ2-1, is DTGVSQNPRHKITKRGQNVTFRCDPISEHNRLYWYRQTLGQGPEFLTYFQNEAQLEKSRLLSDRFSAERPKGSFSTLEIQRTEQGDSAMYLCASPTGTIGDEQFFGPGTRLTVL.

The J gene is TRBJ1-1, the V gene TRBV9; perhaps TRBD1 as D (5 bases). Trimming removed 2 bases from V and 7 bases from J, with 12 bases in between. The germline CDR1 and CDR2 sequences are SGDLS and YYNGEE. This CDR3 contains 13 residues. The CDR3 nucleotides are TGTGCCAGCAGCGTTGGGGGGGATGGTGAAGCTTTCTTT. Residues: CASSVGGDGEAFF.

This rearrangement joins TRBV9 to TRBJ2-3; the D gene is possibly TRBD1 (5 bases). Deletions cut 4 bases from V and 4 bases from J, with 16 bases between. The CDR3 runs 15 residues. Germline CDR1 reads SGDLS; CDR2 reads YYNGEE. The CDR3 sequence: CASSPMGREADTQYF. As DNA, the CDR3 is TGTGCCAGCAGCCCTATGGGGCGCGAAGCAGATACGCAGTATTTT.

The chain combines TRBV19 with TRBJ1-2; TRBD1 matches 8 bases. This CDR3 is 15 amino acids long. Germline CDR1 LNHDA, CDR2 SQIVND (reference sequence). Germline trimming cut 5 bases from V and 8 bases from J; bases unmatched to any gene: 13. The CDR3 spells CASSPIGTGKSGYTF. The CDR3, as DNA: TGTGCCAGTAGTCCAATCGGGACAGGTAAAAGCGGCTACACCTTC.

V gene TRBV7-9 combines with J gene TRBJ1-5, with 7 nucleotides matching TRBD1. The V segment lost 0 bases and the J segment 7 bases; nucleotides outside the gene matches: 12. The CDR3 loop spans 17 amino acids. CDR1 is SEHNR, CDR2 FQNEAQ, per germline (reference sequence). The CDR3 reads CASSLAPGGGGRQPQHF. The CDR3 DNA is TGTGCCAGCAGCTTAGCCCCAGGGGGAGGGGGCAGACAGCCCCAGCATTTT.

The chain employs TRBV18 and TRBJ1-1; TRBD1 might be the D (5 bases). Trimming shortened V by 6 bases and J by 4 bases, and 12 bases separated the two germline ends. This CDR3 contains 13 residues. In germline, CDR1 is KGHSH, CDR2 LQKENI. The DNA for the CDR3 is TGTGCCAGCTCCCCCTCCGGGGGCACTGAAGCTTTCTTT. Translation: CASSPSGGTEAFF.

CDR3 DNA: TGTGCCAGCAGCGCGGTGGGCAGGGGAGTAAATGAAAAACTGTTTTTT. The encoded protein is CASSAVGRGVNEKLFF. J is TRBJ1-4 and V is TRBV9; perhaps TRBD1 as D (6 bases). This CDR3 comprises 16 residues. Germline V CDR1 and CDR2: SGDLS, YYNGEE. V was cut by 3 bases and J by 5 bases, with 17 bases left in between.

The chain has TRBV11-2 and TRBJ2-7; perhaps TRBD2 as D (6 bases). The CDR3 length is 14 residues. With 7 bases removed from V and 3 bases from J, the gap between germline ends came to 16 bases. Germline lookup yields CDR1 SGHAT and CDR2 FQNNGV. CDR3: CASNSRVEGYEQYF. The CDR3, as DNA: TGTGCCAGCAACTCCAGGGTGGAGGGCTACGAGCAGTACTTC.

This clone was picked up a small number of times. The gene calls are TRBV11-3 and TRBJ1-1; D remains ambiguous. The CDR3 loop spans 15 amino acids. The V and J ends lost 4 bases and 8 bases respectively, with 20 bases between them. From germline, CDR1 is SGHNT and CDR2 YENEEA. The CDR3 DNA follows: TGTGCCAGCAGCTCCTCGTTCGCTTGGGGATACGAAGCTTTCTTT. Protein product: CASSSSFAWGYEAFF. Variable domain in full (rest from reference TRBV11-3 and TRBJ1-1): EAGVVQSPRYKIIEKKQPVAFWCNPISGHNTLYWYLQNLGQGPELLIRYENEEAVDDSQLPKDRFSAERLKGVDSTLKIQPAELGDSAVYLCASSSSFAWGYEAFFGQGTRLTVV.

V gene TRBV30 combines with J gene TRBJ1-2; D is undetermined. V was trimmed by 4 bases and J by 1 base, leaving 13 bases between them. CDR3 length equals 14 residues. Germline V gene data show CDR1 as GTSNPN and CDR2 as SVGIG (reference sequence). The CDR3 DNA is TGTGCCTGGACCCGATCCCCGGGTAACTATGGCTACACCTTC. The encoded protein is CAWTRSPGNYGYTF.

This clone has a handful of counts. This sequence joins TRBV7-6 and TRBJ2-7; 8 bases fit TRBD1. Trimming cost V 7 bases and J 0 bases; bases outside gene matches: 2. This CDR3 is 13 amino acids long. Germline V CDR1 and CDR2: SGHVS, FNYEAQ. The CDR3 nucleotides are TGTGCCAGCACCGACAGGGGCTCCTACGAGCAGTACTTC. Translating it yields CASTDRGSYEQYF.

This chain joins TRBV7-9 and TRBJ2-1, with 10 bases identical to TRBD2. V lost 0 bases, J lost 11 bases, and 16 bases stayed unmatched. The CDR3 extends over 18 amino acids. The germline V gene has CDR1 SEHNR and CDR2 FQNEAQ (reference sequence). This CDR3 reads CASSLAIGLAAGSIKQFF. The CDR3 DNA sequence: TGTGCCAGCAGCTTAGCAATCGGACTAGCGGCCGGTAGCATAAAGCAGTTCTTC.

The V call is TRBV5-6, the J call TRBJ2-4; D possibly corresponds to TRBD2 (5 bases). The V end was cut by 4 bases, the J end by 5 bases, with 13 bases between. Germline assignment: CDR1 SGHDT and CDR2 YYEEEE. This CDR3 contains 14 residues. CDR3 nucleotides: TGTGCCAGCAGCGAAGGACTGATAGAAAACATTCAGTACTTC. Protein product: CASSEGLIENIQYF.

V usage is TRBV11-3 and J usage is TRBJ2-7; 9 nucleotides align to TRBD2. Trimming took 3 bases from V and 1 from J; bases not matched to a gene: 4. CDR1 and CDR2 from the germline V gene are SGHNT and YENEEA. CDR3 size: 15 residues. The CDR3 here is CASSLTRGGSYEQYF. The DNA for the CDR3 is TGTGCCAGCAGCTTGACGCGGGGGGGATCCTACGAGCAGTACTTC. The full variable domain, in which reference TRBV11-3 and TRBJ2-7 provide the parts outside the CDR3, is EAGVVQSPRYKIIEKKQPVAFWCNPISGHNTLYWYLQNLGQGPELLIRYENEEAVDDSQLPKDRFSAERLKGVDSTLKIQPAELGDSAVYLCASSLTRGGSYEQYFGPGTRLTVT.

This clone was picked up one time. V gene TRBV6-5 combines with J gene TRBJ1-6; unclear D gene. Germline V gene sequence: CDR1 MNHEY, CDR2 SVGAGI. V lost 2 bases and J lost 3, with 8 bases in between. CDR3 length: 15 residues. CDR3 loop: CASSYREIYNSPLHF. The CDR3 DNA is TGTGCCAGCAGTTACCGGGAGATCTATAATTCACCCCTCCACTTT.

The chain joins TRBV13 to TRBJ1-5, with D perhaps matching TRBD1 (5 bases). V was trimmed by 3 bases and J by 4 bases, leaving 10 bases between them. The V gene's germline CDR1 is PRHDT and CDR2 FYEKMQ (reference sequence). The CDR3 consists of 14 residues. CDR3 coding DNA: TGTGCCAGCAGCTTTGGGACGGGAAATCAGCCCCAGCATTTT. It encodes CASSFGTGNQPQHF.

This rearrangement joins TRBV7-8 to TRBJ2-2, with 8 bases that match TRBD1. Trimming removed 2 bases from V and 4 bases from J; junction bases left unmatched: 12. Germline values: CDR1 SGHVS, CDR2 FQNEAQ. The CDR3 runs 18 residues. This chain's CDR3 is CASSLRAGGPLGTGELFF. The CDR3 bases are TGTGCCAGCAGCTTACGCGCAGGGGGCCCCTTAGGCACCGGGGAGCTGTTTTTT.

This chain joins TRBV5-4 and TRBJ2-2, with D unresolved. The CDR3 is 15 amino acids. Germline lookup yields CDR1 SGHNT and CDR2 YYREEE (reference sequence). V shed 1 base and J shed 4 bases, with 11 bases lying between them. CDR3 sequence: CASSLKGTFTGELFF. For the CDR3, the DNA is TGTGCCAGCAGCTTGAAGGGTACTTTCACCGGGGAGCTGTTTTTT.

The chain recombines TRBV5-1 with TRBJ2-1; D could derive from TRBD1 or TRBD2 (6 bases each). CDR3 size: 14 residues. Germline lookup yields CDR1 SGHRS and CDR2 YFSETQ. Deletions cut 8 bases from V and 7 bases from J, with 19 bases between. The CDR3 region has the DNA TGCGCCAGTAGTAACGGGGGCGACGCGAATGAGCAGTTCTTC. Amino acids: CASSNGGDANEQFF.

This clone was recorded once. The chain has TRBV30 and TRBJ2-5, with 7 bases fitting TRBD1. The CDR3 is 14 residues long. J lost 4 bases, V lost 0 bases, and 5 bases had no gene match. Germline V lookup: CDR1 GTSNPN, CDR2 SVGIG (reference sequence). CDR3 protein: CAWSVPGGRETQYF. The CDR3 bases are TGTGCCTGGAGTGTGCCAGGGGGAAGAGAGACCCAGTACTTC. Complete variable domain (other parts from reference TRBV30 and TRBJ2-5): SQTIHQWPATLVQPVGSPLSLECTVEGTSNPNLYWYRQAAGRGLQLLFYSVGIGQISSEVPQNLSASRPQDRQFILSSKKLLLSDSGFYLCAWSVPGGRETQYFGPGTRLLVL.

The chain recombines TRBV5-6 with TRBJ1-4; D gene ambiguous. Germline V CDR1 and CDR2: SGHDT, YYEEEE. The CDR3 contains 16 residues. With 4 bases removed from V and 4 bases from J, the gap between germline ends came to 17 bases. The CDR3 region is CASSPGSGHVNEKLFF. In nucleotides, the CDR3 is TGTGCCAGCAGCCCCGGGAGCGGTCACGTTAATGAAAAACTGTTTTTT.

The CDR3 DNA is TGTGCCAGCAGCTTGAACGGGGGGAGGGAGACCCAGTACTTC. Its translation is CASSLNGGRETQYF. The gene calls are TRBV7-8 and TRBJ2-5, with 7 bases lining up with TRBD2. Germline lookup yields CDR1 SGHVS and CDR2 FQNEAQ. This CDR3 is 14 amino acids long. V gave up 3 bases and J gave up 5 bases; unmatched junction bases: 6.